This T cell receptor (beta chain) originates from a study of blood T cell repertoires in COVID-19. How the authors handled the data: Cell counts per sample came from amplifying reference gene primers. Produced via immunoSEQ multiplex PCR; TCRdb's table is partial and in-frame only. For V, J and clone size, that table is used; D and trimming come from the DNA. Of approximately 150,000 clones in the sample, just under 90% are singletons; the top ten hold 8% to 9%. This CDR3 has 12 amino acids. V lost 5 bases and J 12 bases, leaving 16 bases between the germline ends. The V gene is TRBV12-3 or TRBV12-4, the J gene TRBJ1-1; D is unresolved. This TCR came from a woman aged 45-59 years with active or convalescent COVID-19. Sequenced: peripheral blood. The CDR3 is CASSPGWSSTFF. As DNA, the CDR3 is TGTGCCAGCAGTCCTGGCTGGAGTTCTACTTTCTTT.